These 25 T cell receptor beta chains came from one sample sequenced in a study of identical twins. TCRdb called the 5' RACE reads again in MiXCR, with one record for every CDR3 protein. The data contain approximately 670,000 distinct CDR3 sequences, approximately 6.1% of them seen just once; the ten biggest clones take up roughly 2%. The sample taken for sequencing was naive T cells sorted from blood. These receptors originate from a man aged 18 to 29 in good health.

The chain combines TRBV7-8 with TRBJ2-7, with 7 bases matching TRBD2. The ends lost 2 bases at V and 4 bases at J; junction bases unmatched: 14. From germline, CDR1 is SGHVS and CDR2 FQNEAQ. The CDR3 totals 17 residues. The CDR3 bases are TGTGCCAGCAGCTTAAACCCGACGGCCGGGGGGATTTACGAGCAGTACGTC. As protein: CASSLNPTAGGIYEQYV.

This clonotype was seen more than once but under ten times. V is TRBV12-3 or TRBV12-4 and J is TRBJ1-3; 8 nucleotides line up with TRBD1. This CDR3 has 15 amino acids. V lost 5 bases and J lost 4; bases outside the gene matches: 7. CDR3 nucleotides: TGTGCCAGCAGTCGGACAGGGCTCCCAGGAAACACCATATATTTT. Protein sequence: CASSRTGLPGNTIYF.

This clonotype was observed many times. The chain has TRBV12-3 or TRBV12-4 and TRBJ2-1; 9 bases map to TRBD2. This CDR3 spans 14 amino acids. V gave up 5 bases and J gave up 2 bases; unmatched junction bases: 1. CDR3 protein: CASSPSGTYNEQFF. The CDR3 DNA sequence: TGTGCCAGCAGTCCTAGCGGGACCTACAATGAGCAGTTCTTC.

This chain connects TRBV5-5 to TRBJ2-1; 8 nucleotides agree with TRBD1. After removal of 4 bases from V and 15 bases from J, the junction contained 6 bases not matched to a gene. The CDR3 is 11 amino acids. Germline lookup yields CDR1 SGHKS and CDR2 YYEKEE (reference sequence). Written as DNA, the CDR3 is TGTGCCAGCAGCCTTCAGGGGGCACGGTTCTTC. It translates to CASSLQGARFF.

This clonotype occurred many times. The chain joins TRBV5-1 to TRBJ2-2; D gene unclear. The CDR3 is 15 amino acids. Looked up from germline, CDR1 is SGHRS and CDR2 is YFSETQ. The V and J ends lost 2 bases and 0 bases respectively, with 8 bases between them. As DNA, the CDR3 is TGCGCCAGCAGCTTTGGACCTCCGAACACCGGGGAGCTGTTTTTT. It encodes CASSFGPPNTGELFF.

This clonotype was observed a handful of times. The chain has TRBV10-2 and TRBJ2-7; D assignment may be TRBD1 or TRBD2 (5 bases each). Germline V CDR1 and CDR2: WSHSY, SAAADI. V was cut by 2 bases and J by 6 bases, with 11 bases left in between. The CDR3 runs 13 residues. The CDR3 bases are TGCGCCAGCAGTGAGGTGGCTGGGGGCGAGCAGTACGTC. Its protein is CASSEVAGGEQYV.

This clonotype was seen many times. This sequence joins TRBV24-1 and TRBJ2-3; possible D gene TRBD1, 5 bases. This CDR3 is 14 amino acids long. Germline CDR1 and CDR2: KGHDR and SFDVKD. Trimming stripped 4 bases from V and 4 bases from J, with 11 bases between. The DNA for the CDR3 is TGTGCCACCAGTGAAGACAGCTCTTCAGATACGCAGTATTTT. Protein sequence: CATSEDSSSDTQYF.

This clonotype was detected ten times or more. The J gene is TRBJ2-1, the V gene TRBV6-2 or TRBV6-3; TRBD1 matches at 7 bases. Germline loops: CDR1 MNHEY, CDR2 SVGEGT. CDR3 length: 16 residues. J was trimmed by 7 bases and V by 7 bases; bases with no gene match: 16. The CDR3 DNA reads TGTGCCAGCAATCCTAGAGAGGGGGCGAGATTAAATGAGCAGTTCTTC. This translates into CASNPREGARLNEQFF.

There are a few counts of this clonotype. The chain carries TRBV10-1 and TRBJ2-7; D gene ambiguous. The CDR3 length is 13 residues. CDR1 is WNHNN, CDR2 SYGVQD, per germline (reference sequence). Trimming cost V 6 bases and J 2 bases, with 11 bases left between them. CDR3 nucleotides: TGCGCCAGCAGCGAAACCGGCCCCTACGAGCAGTACGTC. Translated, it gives CASSETGPYEQYV.

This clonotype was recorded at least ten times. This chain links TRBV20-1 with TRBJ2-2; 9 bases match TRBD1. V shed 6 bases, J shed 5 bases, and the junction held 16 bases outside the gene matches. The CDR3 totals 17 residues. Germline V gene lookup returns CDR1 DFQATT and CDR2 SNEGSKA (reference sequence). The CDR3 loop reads CSAQDLFGTGLTGELFF. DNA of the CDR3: TGCAGTGCCCAAGACCTTTTCGGGACAGGGTTGACCGGGGAGCTGTTTTTT.

CDR3 region: CASSIGQGANSPLHF. DNA of the CDR3: TGTGCCAGCAGCATTGGACAGGGAGCTAATTCACCCCTCCACTTT. The chain links TRBV11-2 to TRBJ1-6; TRBD1 matches 8 bases. The germline CDR1 and CDR2 sequences are SGHAT and FQNNGV. This CDR3 has 15 residues. V shed 5 bases and J 6 bases; nucleotides not matched to a gene: 6.

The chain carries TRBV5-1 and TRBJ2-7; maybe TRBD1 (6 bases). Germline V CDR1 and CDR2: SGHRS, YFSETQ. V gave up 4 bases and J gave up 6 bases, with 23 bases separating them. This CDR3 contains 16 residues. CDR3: CASSQKVSRGIGEQYF. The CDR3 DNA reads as TGCGCCAGCAGCCAGAAAGTCTCCAGGGGAATTGGCGAGCAGTACTTC.

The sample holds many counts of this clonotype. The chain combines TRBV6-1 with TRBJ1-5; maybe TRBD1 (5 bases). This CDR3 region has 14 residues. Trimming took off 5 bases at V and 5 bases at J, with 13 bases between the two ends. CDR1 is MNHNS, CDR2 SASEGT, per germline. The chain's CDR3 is CASSIRDGDQPQHF. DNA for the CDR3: TGTGCCAGCAGTATCCGGGACGGAGATCAGCCCCAGCATTTT.

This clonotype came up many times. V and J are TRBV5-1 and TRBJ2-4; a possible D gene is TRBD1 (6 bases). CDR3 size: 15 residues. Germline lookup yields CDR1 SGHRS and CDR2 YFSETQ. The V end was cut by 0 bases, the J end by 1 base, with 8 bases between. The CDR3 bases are TGCGCCAGCAGCTTGGAAGACAGGGCCAAAAACATTCAGTACTTC. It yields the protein CASSLEDRAKNIQYF.

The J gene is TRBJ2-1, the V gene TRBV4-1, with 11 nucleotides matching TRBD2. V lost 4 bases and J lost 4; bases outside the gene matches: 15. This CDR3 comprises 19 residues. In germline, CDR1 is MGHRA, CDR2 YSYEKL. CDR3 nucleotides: TGCGCCAGCAGCCTCATCGCCCCCACTAGCGGGAGACAATACAATGAGCAGTTCTTC. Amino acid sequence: CASSLIAPTSGRQYNEQFF.

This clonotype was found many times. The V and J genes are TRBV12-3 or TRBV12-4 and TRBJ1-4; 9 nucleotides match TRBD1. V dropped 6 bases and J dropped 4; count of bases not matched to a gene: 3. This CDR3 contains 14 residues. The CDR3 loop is CASRTTGGNEKLFF. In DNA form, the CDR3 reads TGTGCCAGCAGGACGACAGGGGGTAATGAAAAACTGTTTTTT.

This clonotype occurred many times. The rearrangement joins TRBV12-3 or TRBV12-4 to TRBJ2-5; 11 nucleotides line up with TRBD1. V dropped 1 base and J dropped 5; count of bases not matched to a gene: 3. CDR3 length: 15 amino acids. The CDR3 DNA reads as TGTGCCAGCAGTTTAGGGACAGGGGGCCTGGAGACCCAGTACTTC. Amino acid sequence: CASSLGTGGLETQYF.

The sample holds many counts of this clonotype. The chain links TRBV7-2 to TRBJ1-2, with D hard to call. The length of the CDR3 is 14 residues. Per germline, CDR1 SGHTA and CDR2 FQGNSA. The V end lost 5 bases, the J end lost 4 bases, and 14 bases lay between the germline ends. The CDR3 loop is CASSPLGNFYGYTF. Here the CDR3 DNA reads TGTGCCAGCAGCCCTCTAGGGAATTTCTATGGCTACACCTTC.

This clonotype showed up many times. CDR3 sequence reads: CASSLFVGWYEQYF. CDR3 DNA sequence: TGTGCCAGCAGCTTGTTCGTCGGGTGGTACGAGCAGTACTTC. The chain links TRBV5-6 to TRBJ2-7; D call uncertain. The germline CDR1 and CDR2 sequences are SGHDT and YYEEEE. V dropped 1 base and J dropped 4 bases, with 12 bases sitting between them. The CDR3 extends over 14 amino acids.

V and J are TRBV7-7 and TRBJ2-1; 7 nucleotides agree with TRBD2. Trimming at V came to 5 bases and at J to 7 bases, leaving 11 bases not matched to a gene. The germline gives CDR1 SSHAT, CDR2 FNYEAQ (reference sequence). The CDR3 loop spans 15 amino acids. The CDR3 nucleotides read TGTGCCAGCAGCCCCGGGACTATCACGTGGAATGAGCAGTTCTTC. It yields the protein CASSPGTITWNEQFF.

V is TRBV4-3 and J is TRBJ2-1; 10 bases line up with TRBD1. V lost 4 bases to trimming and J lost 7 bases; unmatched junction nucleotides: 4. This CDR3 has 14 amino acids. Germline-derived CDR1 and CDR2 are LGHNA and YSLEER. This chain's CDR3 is CASSRRQGANEQFF. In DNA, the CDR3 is TGCGCCAGCAGCCGTCGACAGGGGGCGAATGAGCAGTTCTTC.

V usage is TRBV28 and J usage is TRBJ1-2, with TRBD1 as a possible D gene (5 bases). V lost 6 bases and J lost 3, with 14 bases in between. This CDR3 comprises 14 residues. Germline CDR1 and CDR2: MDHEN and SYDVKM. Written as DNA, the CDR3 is TGTGCCAGCAGCTTGGTGGACAAAGACTATGGCTACACCTTC. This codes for CASSLVDKDYGYTF.

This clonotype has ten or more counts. The CDR3 DNA sequence: TGTGCCACGAGTACTAGTGATTCCTACAATGAGCAGTTCTTC. Its protein is CATSTSDSYNEQFF. This chain links TRBV24-1 with TRBJ2-1; D is possibly TRBD2 (5 bases). Trimming stripped 10 bases from V and 1 base from J, with 13 bases between. The CDR3 is 14 amino acids. Germline values: CDR1 KGHDR, CDR2 SFDVKD.

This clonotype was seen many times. This CDR3 reads CSVVAEETQYF. As DNA, the CDR3 is TGCAGCGTTGTTGCAGAAGAGACCCAGTACTTC. The V and J genes are TRBV29-1 and TRBJ2-5; D not resolved. The CDR3 loop spans 11 amino acids. V was pared by 4 bases and J by 3 bases, with 6 bases between. CDR1 and CDR2 from the germline V gene are SQVTM and ANQGSEA. Filled out from reference TRBV29-1 and TRBJ2-5, the complete variable domain reads SAVISQKPSRDICQRGTSLTIQCQVDSQVTMMFWYRQQPGQSLTLIATANQGSEATYESGFVIDKFPISRPNLTFSTLTVSNMSPEDSSIYLCSVVAEETQYFGPGTRLLVL.

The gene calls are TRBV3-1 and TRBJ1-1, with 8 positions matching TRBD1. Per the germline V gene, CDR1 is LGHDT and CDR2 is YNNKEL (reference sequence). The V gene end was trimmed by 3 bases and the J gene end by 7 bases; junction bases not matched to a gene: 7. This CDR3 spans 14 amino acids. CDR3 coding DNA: TGTGCCAGCAGCCATGGACAGGGCACCAATGAAGCTTTCTTT. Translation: CASSHGQGTNEAFF. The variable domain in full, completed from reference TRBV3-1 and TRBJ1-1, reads DTAVSQTPKYLVTQMGNDKSIKCEQNLGHDTMYWYKQDSKKFLKIMFSYNNKELIINETVPNRFSPKSPDKAHLNLHINSLELGDSAVYFCASSHGQGTNEAFFGQGTRLTVV.